The subject of this entry is one T cell receptor beta chain. Its antigen is undetermined. Sequenced by immunoSEQ multiplex PCR; TCRdb stores in-frame clones only, minus some. The sample carries approximately 25,000 clones, 73% recorded once. V lost 8 bases, J lost 3 bases, and 7 bases stayed unmatched. The CDR3 is 14 amino acids. Germline CDR1 MDHEN, CDR2 SYDVKM. The entry originates in a study of CD4 T cells in relation to SARS-CoV-2 and coronaviruses. Study at large: PBMCs were cultured with antigen for around nine days before TCR beta sequencing. Crossreactive spike epitopes shared across donors were mapped to their HLA restriction.

CD4+ T cells from unexposed donors were obtained before the COVID-19 pandemic (2011-2018). After ten to eleven days of culture, CD4+ T cells were isolated. As cell numbers allowed, unexposed-donor CD4+ T cells faced SARS-CoV-2 S/N and four cold-coronavirus spikes. This TCR was recovered from a human donor in good health. The sequencing sample was made of CD4+ T cells from PBMCs, cultured in vitro. The chain is built from TRBV28 and TRBJ2-4, with 7 bases that match TRBD2. The CDR3 here is CASSWGGIKNIQYF. As DNA, the CDR3 is TGTGCCAGCTCCTGGGGGGGGATCAAAAACATTCAGTACTTC.